The rows below give T cell receptor beta chains drawn from one sample of a study of CD8 T cells in ankylosing spondylitis. TCRdb used MiXCR to reprocess the 5' RACE reads, holding one entry per CDR3 protein. The sample includes about 510,000 distinct CDR3 sequences, approximately 5.3% of them seen just once. The sequenced sample consisted of blood, either unsorted or a sorted T cell fraction (not recorded which). Source of these receptors: a male donor with ankylosing spondylitis. The CDR3 runs from the conserved cysteine through the conserved F or W. The D gene is left open where the match is weak. Expanded clones get a size class; other rows say once, few or many, or leave the size out.

>TRBJ2-1|TRBV7-9|TRBD2|few
TGTGCCAGCAGCTTAGAAGCGGGACTCCATAGCGGGTTCTTC
CASSLEAGLHSGFF
>TRBJ2-1|TRBV7-9|TRBD1|.
TGTGCCAGCAGCTATACAGGGGGCTTTGAGAATGAGCAGTTCTTC
CASSYTGGFENEQFF
>TRBJ1-2|TRBV6-5|TRBD1|many
TGTGCCAGCAGTTACTCAGGACAGGGGTTCTATGGCTACACCTTC
CASSYSGQGFYGYTF
>TRBJ2-7|TRBV6-1|TRBD1|few
TGTGCCAGCAGCCGCTCCAGGGGGCACTCCTACGAGCAGTACTTC
CASSRSRGHSYEQYF
>TRBJ2-3|TRBV20-1|.|many
TGCATCGCGCCTTTGGATACGCAGTATTTT
CIAPLDTQYF
>TRBJ2-7|TRBV5-1|.|many
TGCGCCAGCAGCTCCCCGGAGGTAGCAGTCTACGAGCAGTACTTC
CASSSPEVAVYEQYF
>TRBJ1-4|TRBV24-1|.|many
TGTGCCACCAGTGATTCGCGGGGGCAAGGTCTGTTTTTT
CATSDSRGQGLFF
>TRBJ2-1|TRBV12-3/TRBV12-4|.|many
TGTGCCAGCACCCCCCGAGGTTTCACCCACAATGAGCAGTTCTTC
CASTPRGFTHNEQFF
>TRBJ2-7|TRBV7-2|.|many
TGTGCCAGCAGCTTAGAGGGGTGGGGGCCCGAGCAGTACTTC
CASSLEGWGPEQYF
>TRBJ2-5|TRBV20-1|.|many
TGCAGTGCCAAAAACTCCAGGGGCCTGCAAGAGACCCAGTACTTC
CSAKNSRGLQETQYF
>TRBJ2-5|TRBV6-5|.|few
TGTGCCAGCAGTTACGGTCTTTGGGGCTCGGAGACCCAGTACTTC
CASSYGLWGSETQYF
>TRBJ2-7|TRBV6-5|TRBD2|many
TGTGCCAGCAGTACTTCCGGGACTAGCGGGACCTACGAGCAGTACTTC
CASSTSGTSGTYEQYF
>TRBJ2-4|TRBV5-1|.|many
TGCGCCAGCAGCTCAACAGGTGTCAACATTCAGTACTTC
CASSSTGVNIQYF
>TRBJ2-4|TRBV6-1|TRBD2|many
TGTGCCAGCAGGGAGCGGGAGTTCCGATTTCAGTACTTC
CASREREFRFQYF
>TRBJ2-5|TRBV5-1|TRBD1|few
TGCGCCAGCAGCCCAAGGACAGGGGGCTTGGAGACCCAGTACTTC
CASSPRTGGLETQYF
>TRBJ2-7|TRBV15|.|many
TGTGCCACCAGCAGAGAGAAGGGTCCCTACGAGCAGTACTTC
CATSREKGPYEQYF
>TRBJ1-2|TRBV20-1|TRBD1|many
TGCAGTGCTACCTGGGACAGGTGGAGCTACACCTTC
CSATWDRWSYTF
>TRBJ2-7|TRBV20-1|.|many
TGCAGTGCTAGGTCCAGGAGAAGCTCCTACGAGCAGTACTTC
CSARSRRSSYEQYF
>TRBJ2-7|TRBV7-2|.|many
TGTGCCAGCAGCTTAGCTGGGCCCTACGAGCAGTACTTC
CASSLAGPYEQYF
>TRBJ2-7|TRBV7-9|TRBD2|few
TGTGCCAGCAGCTATGGGGGGGACGTCGGGGAGCAGTACTTC
CASSYGGDVGEQYF
>TRBJ2-2|TRBV9|.|many
TGTGCCAGCAGCGTGGGGCCAGTCGGCACCGGGGAGCTGTTTTTT
CASSVGPVGTGELFF
>TRBJ1-5|TRBV20-1|.|many
TGCAGTGCTAGCCGGGACATTAATCAGCCCCAGCATTTT
CSASRDINQPQHF
>TRBJ2-1|TRBV7-9|.|many
TGTGCCAGCAGCCCCAGTATCGGGGGCCAAACATACAATGAGCAGTTCTTC
CASSPSIGGQTYNEQFF
>TRBJ1-3|TRBV25-1|TRBD1|many
TGTGCCAGCAGTGACCCATGGACAGGGAGCTCTGGAAACACCATATATTTT
CASSDPWTGSSGNTIYF
>TRBJ2-4|TRBV4-3|TRBD1|many
TGCGCCAGCAGCCAAGATTCCAGGGGGCTAGCCAAAAACATTCAGTACTTC
CASSQDSRGLAKNIQYF
>TRBJ1-5|TRBV20-1|.|many
TGCAGTGCTAAGGACGGACAAAGGGGCAATCAGCCCCAGCATTTT
CSAKDGQRGNQPQHF
>TRBJ1-1|TRBV6-5|.|many
TGTGCCAGCAGTTATACAATTACAGGGATGAACACTGAAGCTTTCTTT
CASSYTITGMNTEAFF
>TRBJ1-2|TRBV5-1|.|many
TGCGCCAGCAGCTTGAAGAACTATGGCTACACCTTC
CASSLKNYGYTF
>TRBJ2-2|TRBV6-5|.|few
TGTGCCAGCACTTTGAGAGGGGCAGGGTACACCGGGGAGCTGTTTTTT
CASTLRGAGYTGELFF
>TRBJ1-2|TRBV10-3|TRBD1|many
TGTGCCATCAGTCCCCAAGGGGGCGCCTATGGCTACACCTTC
CAISPQGGAYGYTF
>TRBJ2-7|TRBV12-3/TRBV12-4|TRBD2|many
TGTGCCAGCACCCTAATAGCGGGAGAAAGCGAGCAGTACTTC
CASTLIAGESEQYF
>TRBJ2-7|TRBV6-1|TRBD1|.
TGTGCCAGCAGAGGCCGGACAGGACCGGACGAGCAGTACTTC
CASRGRTGPDEQYF
>TRBJ2-6|TRBV5-1|.|.
TGCGCCAGCAGCTTGTCCTTGGGGCGGGGTCGCGCTGGGGCCAACGTCCTGACTTTC
CASSLSLGRGRAGANVLTF
>TRBJ1-1|TRBV2|.|many
TGTGCCAGCAGTGTTGACAGCTGGGGGACTGAAGCTTTCTTT
CASSVDSWGTEAFF
>TRBJ2-3|TRBV5-1|TRBD2|.
TGCGCCAGCAGAAGCGGGAGGTCTAGCACAGATACGCAGTATTTT
CASRSGRSSTDTQYF
>TRBJ1-4|TRBV3-1|.|.
TGTGCCAGCAGCCAACATGGCGGAATTAATGAAAAACTGTTTTTT
CASSQHGGINEKLFF
>TRBJ2-7|TRBV5-6|.|.
TGTGCCAGCAGCTTCGTAACACAGGGCACCTACGAGCAGTACTTC
CASSFVTQGTYEQYF
>TRBJ2-1|TRBV15|TRBD2|many
TGTGCCACCAGCCCCCACCGGCTAGCGGACAACTACAATGAGCAGTTCTTC
CATSPHRLADNYNEQFF
>TRBJ2-2|TRBV5-1|.|many
TGCGCCAGCAGCACAACGCCAGGGAGCGGGGAGCTGTTTTTT
CASSTTPGSGELFF
>TRBJ1-3|TRBV4-2|.|many
TGTGCCAGCAGCCAAGATAGGACGTTGGGAAACACCATATATTTT
CASSQDRTLGNTIYF
>TRBJ2-2|TRBV5-1|TRBD1|many
TGCGCCAGCAGCCGTCAACCGGGACAGGTGGACACCGGGGAGCTGTTTTTT
CASSRQPGQVDTGELFF
>TRBJ2-7|TRBV7-3|TRBD1|many
TGTGCCAGCAGCACCACTGGGACAGGGCCCTACGAGCAGTACTTC
CASSTTGTGPYEQYF
>TRBJ1-2|TRBV6-1|.|few
TGTGCCAGCAGTGAAGCGCCAACAGTGTATGGCTACACCTTC
CASSEAPTVYGYTF
>TRBJ2-1|TRBV4-2|.|.
TGTGCCAGCAGCCCCGGGCTCCACGGGCCTAGCGACTACAATGAGCAGTTCTTC
CASSPGLHGPSDYNEQFF
>TRBJ2-1|TRBV6-2/TRBV6-3|TRBD2|many
TGTGCCAGCAGTCCCAGCGGGAGGCCGAATAATGAGCAGTTCTTC
CASSPSGRPNNEQFF